These 23 T cell receptor beta chains were sequenced from one sample in a study of fetal regulatory T cell absence and autoimmunity. Some clones are missing from TCRdb's copy, which holds only in-frame ones; the method was immunoSEQ multiplex PCR. Of 95,000 or so clones listed, 72% are singletons. Sequenced: pancreas tissue. All receptors come from a male donor with IPEX syndrome.

V usage is TRBV21-1 and J usage is TRBJ2-7. TRBV21-1 is a pseudogene. CDR3 length: 13 amino acids. CDR3 nucleotides: TGTGCCAGCAGCAAAGGGAACCGGGACCGGCCGTACTTC. This gives the protein CASSKGNRDRPYF.

V usage is TRBV7-9 and J usage is TRBJ2-3; TRBD2 aligns across 8 bases. Unmatched junction bases numbered 6, after V lost 6 bases and J lost 4 bases. Looked up from germline, CDR1 is SEHNR and CDR2 is FQNEAQ (reference sequence). This CDR3 contains 14 residues. CDR3 amino acids: CASRESGGADTQYF. For the CDR3, the DNA is TGTGCCAGCAGAGAAAGCGGGGGCGCAGATACGCAGTATTTT.

V usage is TRBV6-6 and J usage is TRBJ1-2; D gene uncertain. Trimming took off 5 bases at V and 4 bases at J, with 11 bases between the two ends. The CDR3 spans 13 residues. Looked up from germline, CDR1 is MNHNY and CDR2 is SVGAGI (reference sequence). The CDR3 nucleotides read TGTGCCAGCAGTGGTAGGGTCAGCTATGGCTACACCTTC. Its protein product is CASSGRVSYGYTF.

J is TRBJ1-4 and V is TRBV12-1; the table's TRBD1 call for D was not verified on the DNA. TRBV12-1 is shown as a pseudogene. This CDR3 contains 16 residues. The CDR3, as DNA: TGTGCCAGCAGCTTTTACCACAGGGTAAGATTAGAAAAACTGTTTTTT. It encodes CASSFYHRVRLEKLFF.

The chain employs TRBV13 and TRBJ2-5, with D possibly matching TRBD1 (5 bases). Trimming shortened V by 5 bases and J by 1 base, and 11 bases separated the two germline ends. The V gene's germline CDR1 is PRHDT and CDR2 FYEKMQ (reference sequence). CDR3 size: 14 residues. CDR3 in amino acids: CASSASRVQETQYF. In nucleotides, the CDR3 is TGTGCCAGCAGCGCTTCCAGGGTCCAAGAGACCCAGTACTTC.

This rearrangement joins TRBV5-1 to TRBJ1-1; 7 bases are shared with TRBD1. Looked up from germline, CDR1 is SGHRS and CDR2 is YFSETQ. V was clipped by 1 base and J by 8 bases; unmatched bases: 11. This CDR3 is built from 15 residues. In DNA form, the CDR3 reads TGCGCCAGCAGCTTGTCGACAGGGCATGTACCGGAAGCTTTCTTT. This translates into CASSLSTGHVPEAFF.

The gene calls are TRBV5-1 and TRBJ2-2; tentatively, D is TRBD1 (6 bases). The germline gives CDR1 SGHRS, CDR2 YFSETQ. The V end lost 7 bases, the J end lost 3 bases, and 16 bases lay between the germline ends. This CDR3 spans 15 amino acids. The CDR3 region is CASQTWTEDTGELFF. The CDR3 nucleotides read TGCGCCAGCCAAACCTGGACAGAGGACACCGGGGAGCTGTTTTTT.

This chain links TRBV10-3 with TRBJ2-2; D call uncertain. V gave up 1 base and J gave up 1 base, with 1 base separating them. The CDR3 extends over 13 amino acids. CDR1 is ENHRY and CDR2 is SYGVKD in the germline V gene. The CDR3: CAISEWNTGELFF. The CDR3 DNA reads TGTGCCATCAGTGAGTGGAACACCGGGGAGCTGTTTTTT.

V gene TRBV6-1 combines with J gene TRBJ2-7; D is unclear. The V end lost 1 base, the J end lost 2 bases, and 12 bases lay between the germline ends. The CDR3 extends over 15 amino acids. Germline CDR1 MNHNS, CDR2 SASEGT. This CDR3 is CASSEGYGTTYEQYF. CDR3 in DNA: TGTGCCAGCAGTGAAGGGTACGGCACTACCTACGAGCAGTACTTC.

As DNA, the CDR3 is TGTGCCAGCAGCTTAAGAGGGGCGGAAGGCTACACCTTC. This sequence encodes CASSLRGAEGYTF. This rearrangement joins TRBV7-9 to TRBJ1-2; tentatively, D is TRBD1 (5 bases). From germline, CDR1 is SEHNR and CDR2 FQNEAQ (reference sequence). V lost 2 bases and J 8 bases, leaving 12 bases between the germline ends. This CDR3 contains 13 residues. The full variable domain, completed using reference TRBV7-9 and TRBJ1-2, is DTGVSQNPRHKITKRGQNVTFRCDPISEHNRLYWYRQTLGQGPEFLTYFQNEAQLEKSRLLSDRFSAERPKGSFSTLEIQRTEQGDSAMYLCASSLRGAEGYTFGSGTRLTVV.

This clone was picked up one time. The chain combines TRBV6-5 with TRBJ2-1, with D possibly TRBD1 on 6 matching bases. CDR3 length: 12 amino acids. Trimming shortened V by 0 bases and J by 9 bases, and 6 bases separated the two germline ends. Germline CDR1 reads MNHEY; CDR2 reads SVGAGI. In DNA form, the CDR3 reads TGTGCCAGCAGTTACTCGGGGGCTGAGCAGTTCTTC. Its protein product is CASSYSGAEQFF.

J is TRBJ1-3 and V is TRBV5-4; 9 bases map to TRBD1. Per germline, CDR1 SGHNT and CDR2 YYREEE (reference sequence). The CDR3 contains 20 residues. V lost 3 bases, J lost 0 bases, and 16 bases stayed unmatched. CDR3 in amino acids: CASSSGPGQGDRSSGNTIYF. CDR3 in DNA: TGTGCCAGCAGCTCAGGACCGGGACAGGGCGATCGTAGCTCTGGAAACACCATATATTTT.

The chain employs TRBV7-9 and TRBJ2-3; D gene uncertain. With 1 base removed from V and 3 bases from J, the gap between germline ends came to 14 bases. This CDR3 has 16 residues. The V gene's germline CDR1 is SEHNR and CDR2 FQNEAQ (reference sequence). The CDR3 DNA reads as TGTGCCAGCAGCTTAGACCGCCTTGGAAGTACAGATACGCAGTATTTT. Translating it yields CASSLDRLGSTDTQYF.

The V gene is TRBV7-9, the J gene TRBJ1-1; unclear D gene. Trimming took 5 bases from V and 7 from J, leaving 8 bases between them. Per the germline V gene, CDR1 is SEHNR and CDR2 is FQNEAQ (reference sequence). The CDR3 extends over 11 amino acids. CDR3 nucleotides: TGTGCCAGCAGCCGGCGAGGTGAAGCTTTCTTT. Its protein product is CASSRRGEAFF.

The chain recombines TRBV7-8 with TRBJ2-3; 13 bases fit TRBD2. From germline, CDR1 is SGHVS and CDR2 FQNEAQ. The CDR3 consists of 16 residues. Trimming removed 3 bases from V and 6 bases from J; junction bases left unmatched: 6. CDR3 sequence: CASSFSGLAGADTQYF. The CDR3 region has the DNA TGTGCCAGCAGCTTTTCCGGACTAGCGGGGGCCGATACGCAGTATTTT. The whole variable domain, remainder taken from reference TRBV7-8 and TRBJ2-3, is GAGVSQSPRYKVAKRGQDVALRCDPISGHVSLFWYQQALGQGPEFLTYFQNEAQLDKSGLPSDRFFAERPEGSVSTLKIQRTQQEDSAVYLCASSFSGLAGADTQYFGPGTRLTVL.

The rearrangement uses TRBV23-1 and TRBJ2-5; TRBD1 is a possible D gene (7 bases). TRBV23-1 is sorted into the ORF group, with uncertain function. The CDR3 sequence is 17 residues long. V was shortened by 7 bases and J by 4 bases, with 25 bases between the two germline ends. CDR3 sequence: CASTSKSILEGAETQYF. CDR3 sequence (DNA): TGCGCCAGCACTTCCAAATCTATTCTGGAGGGGGCAGAGACCCAGTACTTC.

This clone was detected only a few times. The chain is built from TRBV7-2 and TRBJ1-2, with a weak D call TRBD1 (5 bases). Germline CDR1 SGHTA, CDR2 FQGNSA. The CDR3 extends over 12 amino acids. V was trimmed by 7 bases and J by 8 bases, leaving 14 bases between them. DNA for the CDR3: TGTGCCAGCACCTCCGGGACGGGAGGCTACACCTTC. Encoded protein: CASTSGTGGYTF. The full variable domain, its missing parts supplied by reference TRBV7-2 and TRBJ1-2, is GAGVSQSPSNKVTEKGKDVELRCDPISGHTALYWYRQSLGQGLEFLIYFQGNSAPDKSGLPSDRFSAERTGGSVSTLTIQRTQQEDSAVYLCASTSGTGGYTFGSGTRLTVV.

This chain connects TRBV15 to TRBJ1-5; D is uncertain. This CDR3 has 15 residues. In germline, CDR1 is LNHNV, CDR2 YYDKDF (reference sequence). Trimming took off 0 bases at V and 4 bases at J, with 10 bases between the two ends. CDR3 DNA: TGTGCCACCAGCAGAGATCCTCAAATTAATCAGCCCCAGCATTTT. This encodes CATSRDPQINQPQHF.

V and J are TRBV6-1 and TRBJ2-1; TRBD2 matches at 11 bases. Unmatched junction bases numbered 5, after V lost 6 bases and J lost 4 bases. This CDR3 region has 15 residues. Germline V lookup: CDR1 MNHNS, CDR2 SASEGT. The CDR3 DNA reads as TGTGCCAGCAGGCCCGGGACTAGCGGTTACAATGAGCAGTTCTTC. It specifies CASRPGTSGYNEQFF.

V usage is TRBV7-8 and J usage is TRBJ2-7; D is perhaps TRBD1 (6 bases). Per the germline V gene, CDR1 is SGHVS and CDR2 is FQNEAQ. With 7 bases removed from V and 2 bases from J, the gap between germline ends came to 18 bases. This CDR3 has 15 residues. CDR3 bases: TGTGCCAGCATCCCGGGACATGCCAAGACCTACGAGCAGTACTTC. Its protein product is CASIPGHAKTYEQYF.

The chain has TRBV11-3 and TRBJ2-2; D uncertain. V dropped 5 bases and J dropped 5 bases, with 12 bases sitting between them. There are 14 residues in the CDR3. Per the germline V gene, CDR1 is SGHNT and CDR2 is YENEEA. CDR3 DNA sequence: TGTGCCAGCAGCGCACTTGCGAGGACCGGGGAGCTGTTTTTT. Its protein product is CASSALARTGELFF.

This clone was observed a few times. The chain joins TRBV5-6 to TRBJ2-7; D gene unclear. Germline V gene lookup returns CDR1 SGHDT and CDR2 YYEEEE. The CDR3 has 12 amino acids. Trimming left V 5 bases short and J 4 bases short, with 10 bases between. In DNA form, the CDR3 reads TGTGCCAGCAGAACCCATGGATACGAGCAGTACTTC. This encodes CASRTHGYEQYF. The full variable domain, its missing parts supplied by reference TRBV5-6 and TRBJ2-7, is DAGVTQSPTHLIKTRGQQVTLRCSPKSGHDTVSWYQQALGQGPQFIFQYYEEEERQRGNFPDRFSGHQFPNYSSELNVNALLLGDSALYLCASRTHGYEQYFGPGTRLTVT.

V gene TRBV6-6 combines with J gene TRBJ1-4, with 9 bases that match TRBD1. This CDR3 comprises 15 residues. V was clipped by 0 bases and J by 7 bases; unmatched bases: 3. Germline V gives CDR1 MNHNY, CDR2 SVGAGI (reference sequence). CDR3 nucleotides: TGTGCCAGCAGTTACTCCGGGACAGGGTTTGAAAAACTGTTTTTT. The encoded protein is CASSYSGTGFEKLFF.